This entry lists 7 T cell receptor beta chains sequenced from one sample in a study of Tregs in tolerant kidney transplant recipients. Related graft donors supplied nonmyeloablative bone marrow transplants, and mixed chimerism was transient. Profiling relied on immunoSEQ multiplex PCR, and the TCRdb table lists in-frame clones only, not all of them. The table has 84,000 or so clones, 93% seen once; the top ten hold more than 1.5%. The sample here was CD4+ T cells from blood (PBMCs), taken 12 months after the transplant. The receptors were sampled from a human patient who received a combined kidney and bone marrow transplant. Some T cells may trace back to the graft donor.

The gene calls are TRBV7-3 and TRBJ2-2; TRBD2 matches at 7 bases. Trimming removed 7 bases from V and 5 bases from J; junction bases left unmatched: 4. This CDR3 is 13 amino acids long. CDR1 and CDR2 from the germline V gene are SGHTA and FQGTGA. CDR3 in DNA: TGTGCCAGCACCACCGGGGGGACCGGGGAGCTGTTTTTT. Its protein is CASTTGGTGELFF.

The chain recombines TRBV10-3 with TRBJ1-2; weak D call: TRBD1 (5 bases). Germline loops: CDR1 ENHRY, CDR2 SYGVKD. This CDR3 region has 16 residues. V was cut by 2 bases and J by 0 bases, with 13 bases left in between. CDR3 sequence reads: CAISESQGLSNYGYTF. The CDR3 nucleotides read TGTGCCATCAGTGAGAGTCAGGGCCTCTCTAACTATGGCTACACCTTC.

The V gene is TRBV6-1, the J gene TRBJ1-4, with 7 nucleotides matching TRBD1. Germline CDR1 is MNHNS and CDR2 is SASEGT. The V gene end was trimmed by 10 bases and the J gene end by 4 bases; junction bases not matched to a gene: 12. The CDR3 totals 15 residues. For the CDR3, the DNA is TGTGCCACCTCACTAAGACAGGGCAATAATGAAAAACTGTTTTTT. Translated, it gives CATSLRQGNNEKLFF.

This clone showed up just once. The chain combines TRBV2 with TRBJ2-7, with D tentatively TRBD1 (6 bases). The CDR3 totals 17 residues. Germline V CDR1 and CDR2: SNHLY, FYNNEI. The germline V and J ends were trimmed by 3 bases and 1 base, with 19 bases remaining between them. Here the CDR3 reads CASSDPTEGTTSYEQYF. CDR3 coding DNA: TGTGCCAGCAGTGACCCTACCGAGGGGACAACTTCCTACGAGCAGTACTTC. Combining the CDR3 with reference TRBV2 and TRBJ2-7 gives the whole variable domain EPEVTQTPSHQVTQMGQEVILRCVPISNHLYFYWYRQILGQKVEFLVSFYNNEISEKSEIFDDQFSVERPDGSNFTLKIRSTKLEDSAMYFCASSDPTEGTTSYEQYFGPGTRLTVT.

This clone was recorded once. The gene calls are TRBV29-1 and TRBJ1-2; 8 nucleotides line up with TRBD1. Trimming removed 7 bases from V and 6 bases from J; junction bases left unmatched: 10. The CDR3 is 13 residues long. Germline assignment: CDR1 SQVTM and CDR2 ANQGSEA. DNA for the CDR3: TGCAGCGCGCTCTTACAGGGGGTTCATGGCTACACCTTC. This translates into CSALLQGVHGYTF.

The chain joins TRBV14 to TRBJ1-1; no reliable D call. V was shortened by 1 base and J by 1 base, with 7 bases between the two germline ends. The germline V gene encodes CDR1 SGHDN and CDR2 FVKESK. This CDR3 comprises 14 residues. CDR3 residues: CASSQVGENTEAFF. The CDR3 DNA reads as TGTGCCAGCAGCCAAGTCGGAGAGAACACTGAAGCTTTCTTT.

The rearrangement uses TRBV5-6 and TRBJ1-5, with D possibly matching TRBD1 (5 bases). V was trimmed by 1 base and J by 6 bases, leaving 14 bases between them. Germline assignment: CDR1 SGHDT and CDR2 YYEEEE. This CDR3 spans 15 amino acids. The CDR3 here is CASSLSLSGRQPQHF. CDR3 sequence (DNA): TGTGCCAGCAGCTTGAGTCTCTCAGGGCGTCAGCCCCAGCATTTT.